A selection of T cell receptor beta chains follows, all from one sample in a study of cytomegalovirus exposure and HLA in healthy donors. Profiled with immunoSEQ multiplex PCR; TCRdb holds only in-frame clones, not every one. The sample shows 150,000 to 250,000 clones, around 76% of them seen only once. Input material: PBMCs. Source of these receptors: a man younger than 45 in good health and CMV-seronegative. CDR3s include the opening cysteine and the closing phenylalanine or tryptophan. The D gene is left open where the match is weak. Clone size appears in some rows only: once, few, many, or a class for an expanded clone.

abundance	d_gene	len	v_gene	j_gene	CDR3aa	CDR3nt
.	TRBD1	17	TRBV19	TRBJ1-5	CASRTGTETYSNQPQHF	TGTGCCAGTAGGACCGGGACAGAGACCTATAGCAATCAGCCCCAGCATTTT
.	TRBD2	16	TRBV5-4	TRBJ2-3	CASSTGLAGAVDTQYF	TGTGCCAGCAGCACGGGACTAGCGGGAGCGGTAGATACGCAGTATTTT
.	TRBD1	14	TRBV28	TRBJ1-5	CASSPGQYTQPQHF	TGTGCCAGCAGTCCGGGACAGTATACTCAGCCCCAGCATTTT
few	.	16	TRBV7-6	TRBJ1-3	CASSLGGRPEGNTIYF	TGTGCCAGCAGCTTGGGGGGAAGGCCAGAAGGAAACACCATATATTTT
.	TRBD2	16	TRBV28	TRBJ2-1	CASSYRLAGEDNEQFF	TGTGCCAGCAGTTATCGGTTAGCGGGAGAAGACAATGAGCAGTTCTTC
.	.	11	TRBV28	TRBJ2-7	CASTRWAEQYF	TGTGCCAGCACCCGATGGGCCGAGCAGTACTTC
.	TRBD1	15	TRBV19	TRBJ1-1	CASRITGDPNTEAFF	TGTGCCAGTAGAATTACAGGGGATCCGAACACTGAAGCTTTCTTT
few	TRBD1	14	TRBV5-1	TRBJ1-6	CASSFRDSYSPLHF	TGCGCCAGCAGCTTCCGGGACAGTTATTCACCCCTCCACTTT
.	.	15	TRBV5-1	TRBJ1-6	CASALDSKYNSPLHF	TGCGCCAGCGCCTTGGACAGCAAGTATAATTCACCCCTCCACTTT
.	TRBD1	17	TRBV5-6	TRBJ1-5	CASSRSRDRRSNQPQHF	TGTGCCAGCAGCCGAAGCCGGGACAGGAGGAGCAATCAGCCCCAGCATTTT
.	TRBD2	15	TRBV28	TRBJ2-5	CASSWRPTSAETQYF	TGTGCCAGCAGCTGGAGGCCTACTAGCGCTGAGACCCAGTACTTC
.	TRBD1	18	TRBV7-2	TRBJ2-7	CASSRTSSTGKSSYEQYF	TGTGCCAGCAGCCGTACAAGCTCGACAGGGAAAAGCTCCTACGAGCAGTACTTC
.	TRBD1	17	TRBV7-6	TRBJ1-6	CASSPGQGVSYNSPLHF	TGTGCCAGCAGCCCCGGACAGGGGGTATCCTATAATTCACCCCTCCACTTT
.	TRBD1	16	TRBV5-3	TRBJ2-7	CARSSGTGGPRYEQYF	TGTGCCAGAAGCTCTGGGACAGGGGGCCCTCGATACGAGCAGTACTTC
few	TRBD1	13	TRBV29-1	TRBJ1-1	CSVQNQGQSEAFF	TGCAGCGTTCAAAACCAGGGACAGTCTGAAGCTTTCTTT
.	.	16	TRBV9	TRBJ1-1	CASSPRWNRENTEAFF	TGTGCCAGCAGCCCGAGATGGAACAGAGAGAACACTGAAGCTTTCTTT
.	TRBD2	17	TRBV7-6	TRBJ2-1	CASSAEGRLAGVGEQFF	TGTGCCAGCAGCGCTGAGGGGAGACTAGCGGGAGTGGGTGAGCAGTTCTTC
few	TRBD1	18	TRBV4-1	TRBJ2-7	CASSQGLWTGGRSYEQYF	TGCGCCAGCAGCCAAGGGTTATGGACAGGGGGTAGGTCCTACGAGCAGTACTTC
.	.	14	TRBV11-2	TRBJ2-6	CASSLAAGFNVLTF	TGTGCCAGCAGCTTGGCCGCGGGGTTCAACGTCCTGACTTTC
.	TRBD1	15	TRBV6-4	TRBJ2-2	CASSEGTANTGELFF	TGTGCCAGCAGTGAGGGGACAGCGAACACCGGGGAGCTGTTTTTT
.	.	14	TRBV10-3	TRBJ2-1	CAISDSTSISEQFF	TGTGCCATCAGTGACTCTACTAGTATCAGTGAGCAGTTCTTC
.	TRBD2	14	TRBV29-1	TRBJ2-2	CSVAAGGNTGELFF	TGCAGCGTTGCAGCGGGAGGGAACACCGGGGAGCTGTTTTTT
.	TRBD2	17	TRBV18	TRBJ2-1	CASSLTGTSGPYNEQFF	TGTGCCAGCTCATTAACCGGGACTAGCGGTCCCTACAATGAGCAGTTCTTC
once	TRBD1	17	TRBV5-6	TRBJ2-4	CASSPVARGNDKNIQYF	TGTGCCAGCAGCCCTGTGGCCAGGGGGAACGACAAAAACATTCAGTACTTC
.	TRBD2	19	TRBV9	TRBJ2-3	CASSGNLGIAGVRRHTQYF	TGTGCCAGCAGCGGAAATTTGGGGATAGCGGGAGTGAGGCGGCATACGCAGTATTTT
.	TRBD2	15	TRBV19	TRBJ2-2	CASSPGLANTGELFF	TGTGCCAGTAGTCCGGGACTAGCGAACACCGGGGAGCTGTTTTTT